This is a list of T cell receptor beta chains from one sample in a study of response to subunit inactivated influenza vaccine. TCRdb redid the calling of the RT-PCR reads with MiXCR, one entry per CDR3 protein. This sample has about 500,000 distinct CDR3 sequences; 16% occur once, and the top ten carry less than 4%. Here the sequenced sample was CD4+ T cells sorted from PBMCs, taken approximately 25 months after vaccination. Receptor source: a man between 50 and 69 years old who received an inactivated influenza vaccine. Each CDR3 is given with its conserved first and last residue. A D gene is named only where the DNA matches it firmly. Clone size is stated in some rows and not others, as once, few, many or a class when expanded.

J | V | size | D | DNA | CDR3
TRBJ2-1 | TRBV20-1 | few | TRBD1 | TGCAGTGCTAGGAACAGGGGTAATAATGAGCAGTTCTTC | CSARNRGNNEQFF
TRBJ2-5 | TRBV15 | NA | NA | TGTGCCACCAGCAGAGCCGGCCAAGTGGAGACCCAGTACTTC | CATSRAGQVETQYF
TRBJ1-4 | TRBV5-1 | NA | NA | TGCGCCAGCAGCTTCAGCAGCAATGAAAAACTGTTTTTT | CASSFSSNEKLFF
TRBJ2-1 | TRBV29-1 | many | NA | TGCAGCGTTTACCGGGACGCCGCTTACAATGAGCAGTTCTTC | CSVYRDAAYNEQFF
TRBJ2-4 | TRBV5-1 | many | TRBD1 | TGCGCCAGCAGCTCTGGACAGGGAGGCAAAAACATTCAGTACTTC | CASSSGQGGKNIQYF
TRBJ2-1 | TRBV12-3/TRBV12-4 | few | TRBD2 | TGTGCCAGCAGGTATGGGACTAGCGTCAACAATGAGCAGTTCTTC | CASRYGTSVNNEQFF
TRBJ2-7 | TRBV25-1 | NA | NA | TGTGCCAGCAGTGAATTAGGACAGACCTACGAGCAGTACTTC | CASSELGQTYEQYF
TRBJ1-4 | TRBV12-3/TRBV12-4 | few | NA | TGTGCCAGCAGGCGGGACTCCTCTAATGAAAAACTGTTTTTT | CASRRDSSNEKLFF
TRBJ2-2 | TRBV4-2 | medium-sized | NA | TGTGCCAGCAGCCCCTCAAGCCCGAACACCGGGGAGCTGTTTTTT | CASSPSSPNTGELFF
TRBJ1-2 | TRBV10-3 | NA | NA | TGTGCCACTACTTCAGGGAGCTATGGCTACACCTTC | CATTSGSYGYTF
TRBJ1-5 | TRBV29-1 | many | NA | TGCAGCGTTGTAGGGTCACCCAATCAGCCCCAGCATTTT | CSVVGSPNQPQHF
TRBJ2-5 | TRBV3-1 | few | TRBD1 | TGTGCCAGCAGCCCTTCGACAGGGGGCGCGTGGGAGACCCAGTACTTC | CASSPSTGGAWETQYF
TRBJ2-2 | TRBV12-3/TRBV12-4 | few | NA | TGTGCCAGCAGCACACCTAAGAGTAAGGGACCCGGGGAGCTGTTTTTT | CASSTPKSKGPGELFF
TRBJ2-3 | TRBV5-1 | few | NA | TGCGCCAGCAGCTCCGATGGGGGAAGCCTGTTAGATACGCAGTATTTT | CASSSDGGSLLDTQYF
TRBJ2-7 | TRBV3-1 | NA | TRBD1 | TGTGCCAGCAGCAAGGGGGCCGGTTACGAGCAGTACTTC | CASSKGAGYEQYF
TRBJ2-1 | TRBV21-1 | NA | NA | TGTGCCAGCAGCGCGAGCCGAGACAGAGGGGGCAATGAGCAGTTCTTC | CASSASRDRGGNEQFF
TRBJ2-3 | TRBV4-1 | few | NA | TGCGCCAGCAGCCAAGTCGTTAGGGGCACAGATACGCAGTATTTT | CASSQVVRGTDTQYF
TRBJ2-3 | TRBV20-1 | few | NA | TGCAGTGCTAAGGAAAATACGCAGTATTTT | CSAKENTQYF
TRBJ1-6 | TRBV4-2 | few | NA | TGTGCCAGCAGCCAAAACAGGGCGAATTCACCCCTCCACTTT | CASSQNRANSPLHF
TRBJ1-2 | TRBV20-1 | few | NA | TGCAGTGCCCGTGAACCTACAGTCTATGGCTACACCTTC | CSAREPTVYGYTF
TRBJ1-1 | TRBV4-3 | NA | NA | TGCGCCAGCAGCCAAGAACCCCAGTACACTGAAGCTTTCTTT | CASSQEPQYTEAFF
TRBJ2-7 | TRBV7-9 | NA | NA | TGTGCCAGCAGCCCCCGGGTGGACTCCTACGAGCAGTACTTC | CASSPRVDSYEQYF
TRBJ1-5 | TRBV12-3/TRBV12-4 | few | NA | TGTGCCAGCAGTTTCTGGGCAGGCGGAGAGAGGCCCCAGCATTTT | CASSFWAGGERPQHF
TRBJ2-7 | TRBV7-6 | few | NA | TGTGCCAGCAGAATAGACAGTACGTCGTACGAGCAGTACTTC | CASRIDSTSYEQYF
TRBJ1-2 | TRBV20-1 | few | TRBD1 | TGCAGTGCTAGTGGACAGGGAATTGCTGGCTACACCTTC | CSASGQGIAGYTF
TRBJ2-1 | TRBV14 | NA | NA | TGTGCCAGCAGCCAAGGAATATGGGATGAGCAGTTCTTC | CASSQGIWDEQFF
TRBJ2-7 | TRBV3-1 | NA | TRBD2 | TGTGCCAGCAGCCAAGCACGGGGGGTACCCTACGAGCAGTACTTC | CASSQARGVPYEQYF
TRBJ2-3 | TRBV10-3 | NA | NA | TGTGCCATCAGTGGGTCAGAGGGTCCGGTCACAGATACGCAGTATTTT | CAISGSEGPVTDTQYF
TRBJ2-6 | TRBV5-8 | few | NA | TGTGCCAGCAGCTTGGGTCGGGACTCTGGGGCCAACGTCCTGACTTTC | CASSLGRDSGANVLTF
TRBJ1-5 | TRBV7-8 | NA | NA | TGTGCCAGCAGCTTAGCGCCTCCCTCTCCCCAGCATTTT | CASSLAPPSPQHF
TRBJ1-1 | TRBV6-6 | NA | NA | TGTGCCAGCAGTTACGCCATTAATGAAGCTTTCTTT | CASSYAINEAFF
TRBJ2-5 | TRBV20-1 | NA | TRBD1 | TGCAGTGCCCCCGGACAGGGTAGTTTGGGCCAGTACTTC | CSAPGQGSLGQYF
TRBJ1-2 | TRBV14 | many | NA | TGTGCCAGCAGCCAATTCGAGGGGCGAGGAGACTATGGCTACACCTTC | CASSQFEGRGDYGYTF
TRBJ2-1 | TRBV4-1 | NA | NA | TGCGCCAGCAGCCAAGTACGGGGGTCCCTACGGCTCTTC | CASSQVRGSLRLF
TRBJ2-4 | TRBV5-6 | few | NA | TGTGCCAGCAGCGCTTTGGACATAGTAAACATTCAGTACTTC | CASSALDIVNIQYF
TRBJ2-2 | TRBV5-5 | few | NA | TGTGCCAGCAGCTTGTGGTACAGGGAGAACACCGGGGAGCTGTTTTTT | CASSLWYRENTGELFF
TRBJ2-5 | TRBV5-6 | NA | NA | TGTGCCAGCAGCTTACAGCAATTTCTCCAAGAGACCCAGTACTTC | CASSLQQFLQETQYF
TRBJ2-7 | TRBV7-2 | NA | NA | TGTGCCAGCAGCCCCCCGGGGCGGGAACACTACGAGCAGTACTTC | CASSPPGREHYEQYF
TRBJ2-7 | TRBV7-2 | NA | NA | TGTGCCAGCACCTCGTGGAGCCAAAGCTCCTACGAGCAGTACTTC | CASTSWSQSSYEQYF
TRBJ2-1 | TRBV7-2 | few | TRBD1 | TGTGCCAGCAGCCCTCGGGACAGTCCGACGACCAATGAGCAGTTCTTC | CASSPRDSPTTNEQFF
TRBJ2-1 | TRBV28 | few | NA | TGTGCCAGCAGTTTCGGTAGGGGGGGCAGGAATGAGCAGTTCTTC | CASSFGRGGRNEQFF
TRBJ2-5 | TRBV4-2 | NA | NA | TGTGCCAGCAGCCAAGACAGACAGGTCTCGGAGACCCAGTACTTC | CASSQDRQVSETQYF
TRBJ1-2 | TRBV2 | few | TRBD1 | TGTGCCAGCAGCCTCAGGGGGGGCAGCCTTGACTACACCTTC | CASSLRGGSLDYTF
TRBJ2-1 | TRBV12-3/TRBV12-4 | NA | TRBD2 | TGTGCCAGCAGTCCCGGACTAGCGGGAGTAGGGTACGACTACAATGAGCAGTTCTTC | CASSPGLAGVGYDYNEQFF
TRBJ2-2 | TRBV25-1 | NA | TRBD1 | TGTGCCAGCAGGGACAGGGTACAAACCGGGGAGCTGTTTTTT | CASRDRVQTGELFF
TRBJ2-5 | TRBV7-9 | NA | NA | TGTGCTGGGGCAGGCCAAGAGACCCAGTACTTC | CAGAGQETQYF
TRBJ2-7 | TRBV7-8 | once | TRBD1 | TGTGCCAGCAGCGAACAGGGGGCCTCCTACGAGCAGTACTTC | CASSEQGASYEQYF
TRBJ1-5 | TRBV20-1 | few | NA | TGCAGTGCTAGTAAGGGACCCAGCAATCAGCCCCAGCATTTT | CSASKGPSNQPQHF